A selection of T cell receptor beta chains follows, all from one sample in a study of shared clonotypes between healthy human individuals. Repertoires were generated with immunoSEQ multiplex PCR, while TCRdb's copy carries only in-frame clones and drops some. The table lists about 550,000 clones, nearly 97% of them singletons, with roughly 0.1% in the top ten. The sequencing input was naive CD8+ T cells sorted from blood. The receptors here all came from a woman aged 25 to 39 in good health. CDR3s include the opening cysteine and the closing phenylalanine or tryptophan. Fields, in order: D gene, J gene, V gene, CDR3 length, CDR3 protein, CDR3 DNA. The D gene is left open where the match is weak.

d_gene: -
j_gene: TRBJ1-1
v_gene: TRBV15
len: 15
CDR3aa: CATSRDLGLNTEAFF
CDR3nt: TGTGCCACCAGCAGAGATCTGGGGTTGAACACTGAAGCTTTCTTT

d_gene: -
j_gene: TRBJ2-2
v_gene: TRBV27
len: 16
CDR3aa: CASSLSDTGWTGELFF
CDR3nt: TGTGCCAGCAGTTTATCCGATACAGGGTGGACCGGGGAGCTGTTTTTT

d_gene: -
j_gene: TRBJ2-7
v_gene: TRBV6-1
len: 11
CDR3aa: CASRWGIEQYF
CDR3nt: TGTGCCAGCAGATGGGGAATCGAGCAGTACTTC

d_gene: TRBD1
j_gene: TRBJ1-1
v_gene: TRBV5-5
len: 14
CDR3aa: CASSWTGGITEAFF
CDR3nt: TGTGCCAGCAGCTGGACAGGGGGGATCACTGAAGCTTTCTTT

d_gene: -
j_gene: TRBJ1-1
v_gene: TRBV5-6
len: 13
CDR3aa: CASSSPVDTEAFF
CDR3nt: TGTGCCAGCAGCTCTCCCGTCGACACTGAAGCTTTCTTT

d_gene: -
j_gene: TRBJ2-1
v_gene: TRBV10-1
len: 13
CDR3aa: CASIGDPSNEQFF
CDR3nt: TGCGCCAGCATCGGGGACCCTTCGAATGAGCAGTTCTTC

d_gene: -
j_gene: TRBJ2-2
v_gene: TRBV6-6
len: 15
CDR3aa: CASSDPGWDTGELFF
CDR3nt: TGTGCCAGCAGTGACCCAGGGTGGGACACCGGGGAGCTGTTTTTT

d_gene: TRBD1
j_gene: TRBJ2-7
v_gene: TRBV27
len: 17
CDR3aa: CASSLSMGQGALDEQYF
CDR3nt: TGTGCCAGCAGTTTGAGTATGGGGCAGGGGGCTTTGGACGAGCAGTACTTC

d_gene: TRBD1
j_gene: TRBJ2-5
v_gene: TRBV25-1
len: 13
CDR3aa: CATLQGRAETQYF
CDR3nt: TGTGCCACATTACAGGGGAGAGCAGAGACCCAGTACTTC

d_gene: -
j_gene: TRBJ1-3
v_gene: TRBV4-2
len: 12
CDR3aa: CASRQVGNTIYF
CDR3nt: TGTGCCAGCCGTCAGGTTGGAAACACCATATATTTT

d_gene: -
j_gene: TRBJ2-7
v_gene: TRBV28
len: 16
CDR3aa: CASSLFGRDTSYEQYF
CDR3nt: TGTGCCAGCAGTTTATTCGGCCGGGACACCTCCTACGAGCAGTACTTC

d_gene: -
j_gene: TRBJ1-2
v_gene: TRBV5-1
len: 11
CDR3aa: CASSSVGGYTF
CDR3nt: TGCGCCAGTTCCTCCGTGGGAGGCTACACCTTC